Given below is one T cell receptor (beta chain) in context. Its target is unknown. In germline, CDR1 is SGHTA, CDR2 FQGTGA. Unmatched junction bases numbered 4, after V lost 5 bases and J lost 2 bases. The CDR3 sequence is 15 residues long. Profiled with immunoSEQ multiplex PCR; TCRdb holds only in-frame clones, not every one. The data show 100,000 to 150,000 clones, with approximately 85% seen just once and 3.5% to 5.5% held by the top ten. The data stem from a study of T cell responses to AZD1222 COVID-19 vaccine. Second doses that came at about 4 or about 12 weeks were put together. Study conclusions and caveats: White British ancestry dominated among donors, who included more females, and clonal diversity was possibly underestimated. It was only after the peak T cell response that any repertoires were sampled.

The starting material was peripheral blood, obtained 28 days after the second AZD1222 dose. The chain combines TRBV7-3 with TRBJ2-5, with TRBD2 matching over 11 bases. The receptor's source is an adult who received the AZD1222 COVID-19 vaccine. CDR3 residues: CASSPLAGGQETQYF. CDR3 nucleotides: TGTGCCAGCAGCCCTTTAGCGGGGGGGCAAGAGACCCAGTACTTC.